This T cell receptor (beta chain) was profiled in a study of OX40 agonist ivuxolimab in advanced cancers. About the study: All patients had ivuxolimab intravenously every 2 weeks at 0.01 to 10 mg/kg. Partial responses were achieved by three patients, of whom one had hepatocellular carcinoma and two had cutaneous melanoma.

On this clone: The antigen is undetermined.

Trimming removed 6 bases at V and 7 bases at J, with 9 bases between. This CDR3 is built from 12 residues. Germline-derived CDR1 and CDR2 are SNHLY and FYNNEI. Profiled with immunoSEQ multiplex PCR; TCRdb holds only in-frame clones, not every one. This table has about 46,000 clones, roughly 86% appearing once. Study results and limitations: Undetermined was the antigen specificity of the expanded peripheral T cells.

The receptor was derived from an adult with an advanced solid tumor such as melanoma, head and neck, liver or kidney cancer. Source: CD4+ or CD8+ T cells sorted from blood, taken in a trial of the OX40 agonist ivuxolimab. The V gene is TRBV2, the J gene TRBJ2-2; D gene uncertain. The CDR3 protein is CASSWGNGELFF. DNA for the CDR3: TGTGCCAGCAGCTGGGGTAACGGGGAGCTGTTTTTT. The whole variable domain, remainder taken from reference TRBV2 and TRBJ2-2, is EPEVTQTPSHQVTQMGQEVILRCVPISNHLYFYWYRQILGQKVEFLVSFYNNEISEKSEIFDDQFSVERPDGSNFTLKIRSTKLEDSAMYFCASSWGNGELFFGEGSRLTVL.